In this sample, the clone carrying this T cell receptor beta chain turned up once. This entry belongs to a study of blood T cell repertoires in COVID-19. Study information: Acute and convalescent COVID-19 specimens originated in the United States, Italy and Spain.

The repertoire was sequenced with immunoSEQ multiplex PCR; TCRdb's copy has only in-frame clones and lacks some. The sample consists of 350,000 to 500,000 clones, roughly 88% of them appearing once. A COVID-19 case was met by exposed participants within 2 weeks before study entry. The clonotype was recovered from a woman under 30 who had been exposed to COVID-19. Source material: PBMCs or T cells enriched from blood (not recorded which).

CDR3 in DNA: TGTGCCAGCAGCCTAATGCCCCCGGGGGGGCAACGCGCAGATACGCAGTATTTT. Amino acid sequence: CASSLMPPGGQRADTQYF. This sequence joins TRBV4-2 and TRBJ2-3, with 8 nucleotides matching TRBD2. The V gene's germline CDR1 is LGHNA and CDR2 YNFKEQ. The CDR3 is 18 amino acids. V shed 4 bases and J 4 bases; nucleotides not matched to a gene: 16.